Presented here are 20 T cell receptor beta chains from one specimen sequenced in a study of Graves' ophthalmopathy and Graves' hyperthyroidism (dated by TCRdb to 2016 to 2019). The sequencing machine was an Illumina HiSeq 2000. TCR beta CDR3 regions were amplified from RNA transcripts for repertoire sequencing. HTBI primers and the Qiagen OneStep RT-PCR kit were used in a first-round RT-PCR, which was followed by a second-round multiplex PCR, size selection and purification. The public reads were quality trimmed at Q25 with fastp and then assembled into clones with MiXCR by TCRdb, keeping productive beta chains. Entries that share a CDR3 protein sequence are merged under the most common genes and DNA. The sample profile shows 900,000 to 1,200,000 distinct CDR3 sequences; around a third of them were found once. Over 8.5% of the sample goes to the ten largest clones. The sequenced sample consisted of peripheral blood or thyroid tissue (not recorded which). The receptors were gathered from an adult man with Graves' hyperthyroidism.

The chain couples TRBV12-3 or TRBV12-4 to TRBJ1-4, with D uncertain. With 6 bases removed from V and 1 base from J, the gap between germline ends came to 12 bases. The CDR3 is 15 amino acids. In DNA form, the CDR3 reads TGTGCCAGCAGCCTCACAGCGGAAACTAATGAAAAACTGTTTTTT. This translates into CASSLTAETNEKLFF.

This clonotype was seen a few times. The chain recombines TRBV12-3 or TRBV12-4 with TRBJ1-1; D not resolved. V lost 3 bases, J lost 7 bases, and 6 bases lay in between. The CDR3 sequence is 11 residues long. CDR3 coding DNA: TGTGCCAGCAGTTTCTCTAATGAAGCTTTCTTT. This translates into CASSFSNEAFF.

The chain is built from TRBV7-6 and TRBJ1-5; D is unclear. V was pared by 6 bases and J by 11 bases, with 8 bases between. CDR1 is SGHVS, CDR2 FNYEAQ, per germline. This CDR3 is built from 10 residues. The CDR3 loop is CASSYRSQHF. CDR3 bases: TGTGCCAGCAGTTACAGATCCCAGCATTTT.

This clonotype was found a few times. This rearrangement joins TRBV29-1 to TRBJ2-2, with a tentative D call TRBD2 (5 bases). V lost 6 bases to trimming and J lost 5 bases, with 10 bases between them. This CDR3 has 12 amino acids. The V gene's germline CDR1 is SQVTM and CDR2 ANQGSEA. CDR3 nucleotide sequence: TGCAGCGTCGCCCCGGGGACCGGGGAGCTGTTTTTT. Translated, it gives CSVAPGTGELFF.

The chain employs TRBV25-1 and TRBJ2-7; D gene uncertain. From germline, CDR1 is MGHDK and CDR2 SYGVNS. The V end was cut by 11 bases, the J end by 5 bases, with 16 bases between. The CDR3 extends over 12 amino acids. CDR3 region: CAGNTDRHEQYF. The CDR3, as DNA: TGTGCCGGCAATACAGATCGGCACGAGCAGTACTTC.

The chain employs TRBV29-1 and TRBJ2-5, with 8 bases fitting TRBD1. With 4 bases clipped from V and 5 bases from J, the junction kept 15 bases outside the gene matches. The CDR3 runs to 16 residues. CDR1 and CDR2 from the germline V gene are SQVTM and ANQGSEA. CDR3 bases: TGCAGCGTTGCGAGGCAGGGGGCGAGACCCAAGGAGACCCAGTACTTC. This sequence encodes CSVARQGARPKETQYF.

The chain recombines TRBV2 with TRBJ2-5; 10 bases line up with TRBD1. V was pared by 5 bases and J by 5 bases, with 11 bases of the junction left unmatched. CDR3 size: 16 residues. Germline V gene lookup returns CDR1 SNHLY and CDR2 FYNNEI. The chain's CDR3 is CASSPTDRGSRETQYF. The CDR3 DNA follows: TGTGCCAGCAGTCCGACGGACAGGGGGTCACGCGAGACCCAGTACTTC.

This clonotype occurred many times. The rearrangement joins TRBV15 to TRBJ1-2, with 12 positions matching TRBD1. V trimming: 1 base; J trimming: 7 bases; junction bases outside the gene matches: 10. The germline CDR1 and CDR2 sequences are LNHNV and YYDKDF (reference sequence). This CDR3 has 17 amino acids. This CDR3 reads CATSRATGQGAAGGYTF. The CDR3 coding sequence is TGTGCCACCAGCAGAGCCACGGGACAGGGGGCAGCAGGTGGCTACACCTTC.

Many counts were recorded for this clonotype. The chain couples TRBV9 to TRBJ1-2; a possible D gene is TRBD1 (6 bases). This CDR3 is 12 amino acids long. CDR1 is SGDLS and CDR2 is YYNGEE in the germline V gene. Trimming took off 7 bases at V and 8 bases at J, with 15 bases between the two ends. CDR3 in amino acids: CASGQGTLGYTF. The CDR3 coding sequence is TGTGCCAGCGGGCAGGGGACATTGGGCTACACCTTC.

This clonotype was seen ten or more times. The chain has TRBV7-8 and TRBJ2-7, with 14 bases fitting TRBD2. Germline assignment: CDR1 SGHVS and CDR2 FQNEAQ. This CDR3 is built from 15 residues. V was pared by 5 bases and J by 5 bases, with 5 bases of the junction left unmatched. The CDR3 DNA reads TGTGCCAGCAGCCCAAGACTAGCGGGAGGGGACGAGCAGTACTTC. This translates into CASSPRLAGGDEQYF.

Of note for this clonotype: The junction shows a germline mismatch at one end, possibly a read error. V and J are TRBV7-9 and TRBJ1-4; 7 bases line up with TRBD1. The CDR3 consists of 15 residues. In germline, CDR1 is SEHNR, CDR2 FQNEAQ (reference sequence). CDR3 residues: CAGSEDQGGNEKLFF. DNA of the CDR3: TGTGCCGGCAGCGAAGACCAGGGGGGGAATGAAAAACTGTTTTTT.

In this sample, this clonotype turned up once. A much larger clone is a single base away; this may be a read error. The chain combines TRBV19 with TRBJ2-5; D is uncertain. From germline, CDR1 is LNHDA and CDR2 SQIVND (reference sequence). V lost 1 base to trimming and J lost 2 bases, with 5 bases between them. This CDR3 spans 13 amino acids. In DNA form, the CDR3 reads TGTGCCAGTAGTATAGCGGCGCAAGAGACCCAGTACTTC. This translates into CASSIAAQETQYF. Full variable domain (rest looked up from reference TRBV19 and TRBJ2-5): DGGITQSPKYLFRKEGQNVTLSCEQNLNHDAMYWYRQDPGQGLRLIYYSQIVNDFQKGDIAEGYSVSREKKESFPLTVTSAQKNPTAFYLCASSIAAQETQYFGPGTRLLVL.

The chain uses TRBV4-1 and TRBJ2-7; unclear D gene. Deletions cut 3 bases from V and 4 bases from J, with 10 bases between. CDR1 is MGHRA, CDR2 YSYEKL, per germline. CDR3 length: 13 residues. In DNA form, the CDR3 reads TGCGCCAGCAGCCAGACTGGTTTATACGAGCAGTACTTC. Residues: CASSQTGLYEQYF.

V is TRBV12-3 or TRBV12-4 and J is TRBJ2-2; 11 bases align to TRBD1. The V segment lost 6 bases and the J segment 2 bases; nucleotides outside the gene matches: 5. There are 16 residues in the CDR3. The CDR3 sequence is CASSRGTGGNTGELFF. The CDR3 DNA is TGTGCCAGCAGCCGGGGGACAGGGGGTAACACCGGGGAGCTGTTTTTT.

This chain links TRBV5-5 with TRBJ1-5, with D possibly TRBD1 on 6 matching bases. The CDR3 covers 15 residues. Germline-derived CDR1 and CDR2 are SGHKS and YYEKEE (reference sequence). V gave up 5 bases and J gave up 9 bases, with 21 bases separating them. The CDR3 coding sequence is TGTGCCAGCAGTACAGGACGGGGGCCTGGATGGCCCCAGCATTTT. Its protein is CASSTGRGPGWPQHF.

Many counts were recorded for this clonotype. V usage is TRBV10-3 and J usage is TRBJ2-7, with D perhaps TRBD2 (5 bases). The germline V and J ends were trimmed by 3 bases and 2 bases, with 14 bases remaining between them. From germline, CDR1 is ENHRY and CDR2 SYGVKD. This CDR3 is built from 15 residues. Here the CDR3 reads CAISDPGKPTYEQYF. The CDR3, as DNA: TGTGCCATCAGTGACCCGGGGAAGCCAACCTACGAGCAGTACTTC.

This sequence joins TRBV12-3 or TRBV12-4 and TRBJ1-1, with D perhaps TRBD1 (6 bases). CDR3 length: 19 amino acids. Deletions cut 3 bases from V and 3 bases from J, with 26 bases between. CDR3 nucleotide sequence: TGTGCCAGCAGTTTCGAATTTATGATTTGGGGGCGCGTCCACACTGAAGCTTTCTTT. As protein: CASSFEFMIWGRVHTEAFF.

This clonotype was detected only a few times. The junction shows a germline mismatch at one end, possibly a read error. The genes are TRBV13 and TRBJ2-5; D is perhaps TRBD2 (6 bases). The CDR3 has 16 amino acids. CDR1 is PRHDT and CDR2 is FYEKMQ in the germline V gene (reference sequence). As DNA, the CDR3 is TGTGCCCGCAGCCTAAGACTAGTCACGTACCAAGAGACCCAGTACTTC. This codes for CARSLRLVTYQETQYF.

V gene TRBV10-2 combines with J gene TRBJ2-7, with D unclear. The V gene lost 3 bases and the J gene lost 3 bases, with 15 bases spanning the gap. The CDR3 has 15 residues. Germline V gene data show CDR1 as WSHSY and CDR2 as SAAADI. The CDR3 DNA sequence: TGCGCCAGCAGTGACTCCGGGCCGGATCACTACGAGCAGTACTTC. Translating gives CASSDSGPDHYEQYF.

In its sample, this clonotype was seen once. The chain recombines TRBV19 with TRBJ1-1; D is unresolved. The CDR3 is 12 residues long. In germline, CDR1 is LNHDA, CDR2 SQIVND (reference sequence). CDR3 sequence reads: CATSQKNTEAFF. Here the CDR3 DNA reads TGTGCGACAAGTCAGAAGAACACTGAAGCTTTCTTT.